Below, 14 T cell receptor beta chains from the same sample are listed, as sequenced in a study of T cell clonotyping in hematopoietic cell transplantation (dated by TCRdb to the early 2020s). This specimen's time point label, interpreted: 100 days after allo-HCT. Library preparation used the immunoSEQ multiplex PCR assay. As stored in TCRdb, this immuneACCESS dataset retains in-frame rearrangements with V and J assigned. A fraction of the clones does not appear; measured against another copy, unresolved V genes explain less than half of the discrepancy, and the remainder lacks a known reason. The sample table contains roughly 5,300 clones; only one count was recorded for 70% to 80% of them. The biggest ten clones account for around a fifth of the sample. Material: peripheral blood mononuclear cells, obtained 100 days after allogeneic stem cell transplant. Receptors were obtained from a male patient between 55 and 70 years old who had an allogeneic stem cell transplant, so T cells may come from the graft donor. Some clones in this sample may be carry-over from other donors' samples.

The rearrangement links TRBV11-2 to TRBJ1-1, with a weak D call TRBD1 (6 bases). This CDR3 spans 13 amino acids. V was pared by 1 base and J by 10 bases, with 13 bases between. Germline-derived CDR1 and CDR2 are SGHAT and FQNNGV. CDR3 bases: TGTGCCAGCAGCTTAGGGGACACAGTGGGAGCTTTCTTT. Protein: CASSLGDTVGAFF.

Comments on this clone: Within the sample, other DNA sequences also encode this same CDR3. The chain recombines TRBV11-2 with TRBJ1-5; no firm D call. Trimming removed 3 bases at V and 7 bases at J, with 10 bases between. Per the germline V gene, CDR1 is SGHAT and CDR2 is FQNNGV. The CDR3 is 13 residues long. CDR3 nucleotides: TGTGCCAGCAGCTTGGGTATTGGGCAGCCCCAGCATTTT. It is translated as CASSLGIGQPQHF.

The V and J genes are TRBV29-1 and TRBJ2-7; 7 nucleotides line up with TRBD2. The CDR3 contains 11 residues. The V and J ends lost 6 bases and 4 bases, in that order; junction bases with no gene match: 3. In germline, CDR1 is SQVTM, CDR2 ANQGSEA. This chain's CDR3 is CSVQRGYEQYF. The DNA of the CDR3 is TGCAGCGTCCAGCGGGGATACGAGCAGTACTTC.

Here the CDR3 reads CASSVTDEQYF. DNA for the CDR3: TGTGCCAGCAGTGTAACTGACGAGCAGTACTTC. The rearrangement joins TRBV2 to TRBJ2-7; D is undetermined. CDR1 SNHLY and CDR2 FYNNEI come from the germline V gene. Trimming stripped 4 bases from V and 5 bases from J, with 6 bases between. This CDR3 region has 11 residues. The variable domain in full, with the rest retrieved from reference TRBV2 and TRBJ2-7, is EPEVTQTPSHQVTQMGQEVILRCVPISNHLYFYWYRQILGQKVEFLVSFYNNEISEKSEIFDDQFSVERPDGSNFTLKIRSTKLEDSAMYFCASSVTDEQYFGPGTRLTVT.

This clone is large in the sample. The chain links TRBV25-1 to TRBJ2-2; D unresolved. The length of the CDR3 is 11 residues. Trimming stripped 4 bases from V and 7 bases from J, with 4 bases between. Per germline, CDR1 MGHDK and CDR2 SYGVNS. The CDR3: CASSGGGELFF. The DNA for the CDR3 is TGTGCCAGCAGTGGAGGCGGGGAGCTGTTTTTT.

The chain links TRBV18 to TRBJ1-2; D is possibly TRBD1 (6 bases). V was cut by 2 bases and J by 0 bases, with 7 bases left in between. The CDR3 length is 14 residues. CDR1 and CDR2 from the germline V gene are KGHSH and LQKENI. CDR3 sequence (DNA): TGTGCCAGCTCACCAACAGGGACTAACTATGGCTACACCTTC. The encoded protein is CASSPTGTNYGYTF.

The CDR3 loop reads CASSYAGTNYEQYF. The CDR3 DNA reads as TGTGCCAGCAGTTACGCGGGGACTAACTACGAGCAGTACTTC. The J gene is TRBJ2-7, the V gene TRBV6-5; 7 bases line up with TRBD2. Trimming removed 2 bases from V and 3 bases from J; junction bases left unmatched: 4. This CDR3 has 14 amino acids. Germline V gene lookup returns CDR1 MNHEY and CDR2 SVGAGI.

The genes are TRBV6-6 and TRBJ1-1, with 8 bases fitting TRBD1. V lost 4 bases, J lost 4 bases, and 11 bases stayed unmatched. Per the germline V gene, CDR1 is MNHNY and CDR2 is SVGAGI (reference sequence). The CDR3 spans 16 residues. DNA for the CDR3: TGTGCCAGCAGTTTCCCGCCCCAGGGGGCTGCCACTGAAGCTTTCTTT. Translated: CASSFPPQGAATEAFF.

The chain is built from TRBV19 and TRBJ2-7; D ambiguous. The V gene lost 4 bases and the J gene lost 12 bases, with 13 bases spanning the gap. The CDR3 consists of 11 residues. Germline V lookup: CDR1 LNHDA, CDR2 SQIVND (reference sequence). The CDR3 bases are TGTGCCAGTAGTACCCCTCTGGTACGGTACTTC. It specifies CASSTPLVRYF. Looking up the rest from reference TRBV19 and TRBJ2-7 gives the full variable domain: DGGITQSPKYLFRKEGQNVTLSCEQNLNHDAMYWYRQDPGQGLRLIYYSQIVNDFQKGDIAEGYSVSREKKESFPLTVTSAQKNPTAFYLCASSTPLVRYFGPGTRLTVT.

V usage is TRBV28 and J usage is TRBJ2-3, with TRBD2 matching over 11 bases. From germline, CDR1 is MDHEN and CDR2 SYDVKM. V shed 5 bases and J 2 bases; nucleotides not matched to a gene: 6. This CDR3 is 16 amino acids long. The DNA of the CDR3 is TGTGCCAGCAGTCCTCTTAGCGGGAGGGCCACAGATACGCAGTATTTT. Translation gives CASSPLSGRATDTQYF. Filled out from reference TRBV28 and TRBJ2-3, the complete variable domain reads DVKVTQSSRYLVKRTGEKVFLECVQDMDHENMFWYRQDPGLGLRLIYFSYDVKMKEKGDIPEGYSVSREKKERFSLILESASTNQTSMYLCASSPLSGRATDTQYFGPGTRLTVL.

The V gene is TRBV6-5, the J gene TRBJ1-4, with unresolved D. V was clipped by 10 bases and J by 13 bases, with 16 bases between them. The CDR3 loop spans 11 amino acids. In germline, CDR1 is MNHEY, CDR2 SVGAGI. This CDR3 is CATADGLGLFF. DNA for the CDR3: TGTGCCACCGCGGACGGGTTGGGACTGTTTTTT.

The chain is built from TRBV12-5 and TRBJ1-2; 9 nucleotides line up with TRBD1. Germline loops: CDR1 LGHNT, CDR2 FRNRAP. The CDR3 contains 18 residues. V was pared by 2 bases and J by 8 bases, with 18 bases of the junction left unmatched. CDR3 sequence reads: CASGLFGTGDRALRGYTF. The CDR3 bases are TGTGCTAGTGGTTTGTTCGGGACGGGGGACAGGGCACTACGGGGCTACACCTTC.

This chain uses TRBV30 with TRBJ2-2, with 15 bases matching TRBD2. With V trimmed by 1 base and J by 3 bases, 15 bases remained unmatched. The V gene's germline CDR1 is GTSNPN and CDR2 SVGIG (reference sequence). The CDR3 contains 21 residues. As DNA, the CDR3 is TGTGCCTGGAGTGAATTCCCGGGACTAGCGGGAGGAGATCCTTACACCGGGGAGCTGTTTTTT. This codes for CAWSEFPGLAGGDPYTGELFF.

V is TRBV28 and J is TRBJ2-5; D not resolved. The last part of the DNA fits TRBJ2-7 better; the J call may be wrong. The CDR3 contains 13 residues. Germline CDR1 reads MDHEN; CDR2 reads SYDVKM. For the CDR3, the DNA is TGTGCCAGCAGTTTATCGTCGGACTACGAGCAGTACTTC. Its translation: CASSLSSDYEQYF.